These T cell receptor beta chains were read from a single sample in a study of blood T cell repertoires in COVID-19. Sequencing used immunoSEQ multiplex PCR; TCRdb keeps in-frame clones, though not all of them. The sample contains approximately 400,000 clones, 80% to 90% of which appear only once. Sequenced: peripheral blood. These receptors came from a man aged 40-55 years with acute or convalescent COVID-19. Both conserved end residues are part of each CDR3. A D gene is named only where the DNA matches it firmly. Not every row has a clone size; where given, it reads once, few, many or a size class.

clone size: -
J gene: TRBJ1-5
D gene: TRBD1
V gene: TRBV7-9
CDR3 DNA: TGTGCCAGCAAAACAAACAGGGGAGGTAATCAGCCCCAGCATTTT
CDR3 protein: CASKTNRGGNQPQHF

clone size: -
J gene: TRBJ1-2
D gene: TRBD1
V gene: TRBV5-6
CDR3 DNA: TGTGCCACCATCACCCAGGGGTCAGGGGGAATGTATGGCTACACCTTC
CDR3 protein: CATITQGSGGMYGYTF

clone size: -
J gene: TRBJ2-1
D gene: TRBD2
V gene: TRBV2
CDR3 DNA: TGTGCCAGCAGTGGAACTAGCGGACACAATGAGCAGTTCTTC
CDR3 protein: CASSGTSGHNEQFF

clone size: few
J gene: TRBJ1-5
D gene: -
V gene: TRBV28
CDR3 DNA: TGTGCCAGCACGGGGGGGGGAAGCAATCAGCCCCAGCATTTT
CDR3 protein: CASTGGGSNQPQHF

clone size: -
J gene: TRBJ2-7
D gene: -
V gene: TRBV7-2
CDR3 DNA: TGTGCCAGCATCTCAATCACCGGGACAAAGAGCTCCTACGAGCAGTACTTC
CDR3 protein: CASISITGTKSSYEQYF

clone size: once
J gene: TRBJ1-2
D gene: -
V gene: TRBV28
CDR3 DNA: TGTGCCAGCAGGGCGGGGCGTTCTGGCTACACCTTC
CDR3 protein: CASRAGRSGYTF

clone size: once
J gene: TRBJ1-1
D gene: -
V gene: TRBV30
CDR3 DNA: TGTGCCTGGGGCAGGGAGGGCACTGAAGCTTTCTTT
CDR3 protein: CAWGREGTEAFF

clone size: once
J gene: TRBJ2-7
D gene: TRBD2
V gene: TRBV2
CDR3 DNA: TGTGCCAGCAGCGGTAGCGGGGACGGAGAGCAGTACTTC
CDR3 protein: CASSGSGDGEQYF

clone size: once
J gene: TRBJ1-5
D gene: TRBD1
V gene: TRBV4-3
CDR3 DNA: TGCGCCAGCAGCCAAGTTCGGACAGGCGAGGAGCCCCAGCATTTT
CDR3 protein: CASSQVRTGEEPQHF

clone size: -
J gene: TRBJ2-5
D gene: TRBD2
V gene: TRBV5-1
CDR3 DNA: TGCGCCAGCCGGCGGGGGGGGGAAGAGACCCAGTACTTC
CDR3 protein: CASRRGGEETQYF

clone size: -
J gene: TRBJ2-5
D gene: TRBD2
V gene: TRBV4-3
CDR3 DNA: TGCGCCAGCAGCCAAGAAGGGCATTCGGGGGGGATTATTGCGGCAAGAGCCGCGACCCAGTACTTC
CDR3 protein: CASSQEGHSGGIIAARAATQYF

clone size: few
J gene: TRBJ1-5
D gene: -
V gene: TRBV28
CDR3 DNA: TGTGCCAGCAGTTCCCACAGGAGTAATCAGCCCCAGCATTTT
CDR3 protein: CASSSHRSNQPQHF

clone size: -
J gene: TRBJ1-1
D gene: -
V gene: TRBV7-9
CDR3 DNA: TGTGCCAGCAGCTTAGTGGGGGGGTTGAGGACTGAAGCTTTCTTT
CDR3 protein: CASSLVGGLRTEAFF

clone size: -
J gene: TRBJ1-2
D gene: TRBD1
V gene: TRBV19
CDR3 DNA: TGTGCCAGTAAAAGTGGGACAGGGGGCAATTATGGCTACACCTTC
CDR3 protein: CASKSGTGGNYGYTF

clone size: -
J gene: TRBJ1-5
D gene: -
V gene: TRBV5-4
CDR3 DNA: TGTGCCAGCAGGTTCAGGAAGATTAGCAATCAGCCCCAGCATTTT
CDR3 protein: CASRFRKISNQPQHF

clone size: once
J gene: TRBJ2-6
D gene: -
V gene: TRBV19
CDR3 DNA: TGTGCCAGTAGTATTCAGGGCAGGGGATACTCTGGGGCCAACGTCCTGACTTTC
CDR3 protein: CASSIQGRGYSGANVLTF

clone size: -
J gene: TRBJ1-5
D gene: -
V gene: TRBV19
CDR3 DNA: TGTGCCAGCAAAAATACTTTAGGGGAACTTCATAGCAATCAGCCCCAGCATTTT
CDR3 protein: CASKNTLGELHSNQPQHF

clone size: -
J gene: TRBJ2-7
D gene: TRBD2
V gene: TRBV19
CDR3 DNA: TGTGCCAGTAGTATGGGACTAGCCCCTTACGAGCAGTACTTC
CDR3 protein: CASSMGLAPYEQYF

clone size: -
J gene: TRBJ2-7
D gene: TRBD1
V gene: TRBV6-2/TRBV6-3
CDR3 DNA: TGTGCCAGCAGTCGAGGGGGCGCGAGCTACGAGCAGTACTTC
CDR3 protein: CASSRGGASYEQYF

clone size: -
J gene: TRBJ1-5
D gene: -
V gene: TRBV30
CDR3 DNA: TGTGCCTGGAGGAATGGACAGAGCAATCAGCCCCAGCATTTT
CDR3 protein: CAWRNGQSNQPQHF

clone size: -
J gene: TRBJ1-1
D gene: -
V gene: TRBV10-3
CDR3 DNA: TGTGCCATCGGTCCCGGGGAATGGACTGAAGCTTTCTTT
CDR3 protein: CAIGPGEWTEAFF

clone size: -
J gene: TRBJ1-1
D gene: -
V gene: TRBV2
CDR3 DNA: TGTGCCAGCAGTGAACGGGATCCCGAGGACACTGAAGCTTTCTTT
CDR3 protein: CASSERDPEDTEAFF

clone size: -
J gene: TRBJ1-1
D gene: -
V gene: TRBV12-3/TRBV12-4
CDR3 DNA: TGTGCCAGCAGGACCGGGACTGAAGCTTTCTTT
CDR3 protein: CASRTGTEAFF

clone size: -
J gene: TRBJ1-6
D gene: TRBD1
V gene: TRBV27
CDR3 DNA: TGTGCCAGCAGGACAGGGCATAATTCACCCCTCCACTTT
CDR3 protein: CASRTGHNSPLHF

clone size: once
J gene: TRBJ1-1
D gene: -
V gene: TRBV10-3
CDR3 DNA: TGTGCCATCAGCGGATTACAGGGCGTCACTGAAGCTTTCTTT
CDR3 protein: CAISGLQGVTEAFF

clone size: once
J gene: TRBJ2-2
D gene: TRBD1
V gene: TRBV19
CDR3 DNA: TGTGCCAGTAGTAAAGGGACAGGGAGCACCGGGGAGCTGTTTTTT
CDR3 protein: CASSKGTGSTGELFF

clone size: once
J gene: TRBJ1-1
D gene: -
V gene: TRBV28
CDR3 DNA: TGTGCCAGCAGTTGGGTAGCTTACACTGAAGCTTTCTTT
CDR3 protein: CASSWVAYTEAFF

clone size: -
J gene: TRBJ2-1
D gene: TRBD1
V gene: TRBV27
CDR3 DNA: TGTGCCAGCAGTTTCAAGGGACAGACCTACAATGAGCAGTTCTTC
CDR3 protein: CASSFKGQTYNEQFF

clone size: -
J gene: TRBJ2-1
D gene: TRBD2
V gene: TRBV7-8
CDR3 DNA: TGTGCCAGCAGCTTCCTAGCGGGAGGTGGGGGTGAGCAGTTCTTC
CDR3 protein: CASSFLAGGGGEQFF

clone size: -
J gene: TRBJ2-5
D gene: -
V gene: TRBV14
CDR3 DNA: TGTGCCAGCAGCCAAGATCGCCCAGGGGTAATTGGAGAGACCCAGTACTTC
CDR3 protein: CASSQDRPGVIGETQYF

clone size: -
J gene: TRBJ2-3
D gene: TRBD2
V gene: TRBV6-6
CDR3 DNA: TGTGCCAGCAGCGTCGCAACTAGCGGGGGCACAGATACGCAGTATTTT
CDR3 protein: CASSVATSGGTDTQYF

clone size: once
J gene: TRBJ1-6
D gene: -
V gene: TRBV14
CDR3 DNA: TGTGCCAGCAGCCAAGATTACGGGGGGGGGACGAGTTCACCCCTCCACTTT
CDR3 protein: CASSQDYGGGTSSPLHF

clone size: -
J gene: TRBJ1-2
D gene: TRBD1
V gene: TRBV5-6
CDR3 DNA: TGTGCCAGCAGCTTGGTCACAGGGGGCTTCTATGGCTACACCTTC
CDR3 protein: CASSLVTGGFYGYTF

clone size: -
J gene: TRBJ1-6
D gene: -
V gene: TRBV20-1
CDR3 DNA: TGCAGTGCTAGTTTCCCTTCAGGGGACCGAGACTATAATTCACCCCTCCACTTT
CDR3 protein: CSASFPSGDRDYNSPLHF

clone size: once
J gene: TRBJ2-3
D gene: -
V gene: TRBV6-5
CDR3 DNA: TGTGCCAGCAGCGGACTGGGCTACACAGATACGCAGTATTTT
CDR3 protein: CASSGLGYTDTQYF

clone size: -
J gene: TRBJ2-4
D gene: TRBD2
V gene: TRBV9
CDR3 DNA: TGTGCCAGCAGCGTTACCGGGACTAGCGGGAGGTCGGGCAAAAACATTCAGTACTTC
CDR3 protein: CASSVTGTSGRSGKNIQYF

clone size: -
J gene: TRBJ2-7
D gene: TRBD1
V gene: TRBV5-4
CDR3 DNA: TGTGCCAGCAGCTTTACAGGGGGCGGCGAGCAGTACTTC
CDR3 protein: CASSFTGGGEQYF

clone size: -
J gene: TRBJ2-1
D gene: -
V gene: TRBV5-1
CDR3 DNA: TGCGCCAGCAGCTTGGTAGTGGTGGATGAGCAGTTCTTC
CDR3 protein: CASSLVVVDEQFF

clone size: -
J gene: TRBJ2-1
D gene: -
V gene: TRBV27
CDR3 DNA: TGTGCCAGCAGTTCGCGAGTTGGTTACAATGAGCAGTTCTTC
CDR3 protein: CASSSRVGYNEQFF

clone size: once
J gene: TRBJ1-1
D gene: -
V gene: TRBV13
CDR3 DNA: TGTGCCAGCAGCTTAGGCCCCGGGAACACTGAAGCTTTCTTT
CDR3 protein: CASSLGPGNTEAFF

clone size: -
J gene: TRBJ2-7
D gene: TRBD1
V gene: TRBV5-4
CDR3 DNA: TGTGCCAGCAGCTTGGGCGCAGGGGGTCTAGGCTACGAGCAGTACTTC
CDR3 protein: CASSLGAGGLGYEQYF

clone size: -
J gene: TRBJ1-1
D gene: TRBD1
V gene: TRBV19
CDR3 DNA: TGTGCCAGCCGAACTATTCGACAGGGGGCGTGGAACACTGAAGCTTTCTTT
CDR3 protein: CASRTIRQGAWNTEAFF

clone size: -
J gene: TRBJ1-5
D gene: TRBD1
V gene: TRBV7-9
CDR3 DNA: TGTGCCAGCAGCTTATCCGGGACAGGGGGTCGGCAGCCCCAGCATTTT
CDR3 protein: CASSLSGTGGRQPQHF

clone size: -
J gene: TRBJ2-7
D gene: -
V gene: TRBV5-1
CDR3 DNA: TGCGCCAGCAGCGCACAGGGAGCCTACGAGCAGTACTTC
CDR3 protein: CASSAQGAYEQYF

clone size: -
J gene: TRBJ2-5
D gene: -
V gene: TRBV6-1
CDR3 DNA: TGTGCCAGCAGTGAATTCAGTGTGGAGACCCAGTACTTC
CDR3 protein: CASSEFSVETQYF

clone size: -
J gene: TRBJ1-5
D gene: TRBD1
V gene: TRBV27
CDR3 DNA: TGTGCCAGCAGTTCCCCTGGGACAGTAGGACAGCCCCAGCATTTT
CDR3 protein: CASSSPGTVGQPQHF

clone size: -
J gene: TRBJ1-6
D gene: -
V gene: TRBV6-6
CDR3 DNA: TGTGCCACCTTAGGGGGATATAATTCACCCCTCCACTTT
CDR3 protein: CATLGGYNSPLHF

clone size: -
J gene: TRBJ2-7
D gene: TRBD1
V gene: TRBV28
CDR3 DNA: TGTGCCAGCAGTAGGGGGACAGCCTACTTC
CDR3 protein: CASSRGTAYF

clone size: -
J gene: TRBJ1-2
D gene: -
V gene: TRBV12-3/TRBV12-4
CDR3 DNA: TGTGCCACCCACGGGAGCTCTAACTATGGCTACACCTTC
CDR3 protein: CATHGSSNYGYTF

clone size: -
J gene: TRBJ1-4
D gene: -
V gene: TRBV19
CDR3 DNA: TGTGCCAGTAGTGCCGTGGACGGACTTAGTATTGAAAAACTGTTTTTT
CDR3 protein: CASSAVDGLSIEKLFF

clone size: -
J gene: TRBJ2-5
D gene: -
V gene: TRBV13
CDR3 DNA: TGTGCCAGCACTGATACGGGGGGCGAGTTAGAGACCCAGTACTTC
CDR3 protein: CASTDTGGELETQYF

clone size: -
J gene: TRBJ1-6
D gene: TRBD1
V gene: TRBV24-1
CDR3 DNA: TGTGCCACCAGTGATTCCGGGACAGGGTTCCATCGCTCCTATAATTCACCCCTCCACTTT
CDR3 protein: CATSDSGTGFHRSYNSPLHF

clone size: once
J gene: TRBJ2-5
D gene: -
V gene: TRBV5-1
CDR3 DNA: TGCGCCAGCAGCCAGGGATACCAAGAGACCCAGTACTTC
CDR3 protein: CASSQGYQETQYF

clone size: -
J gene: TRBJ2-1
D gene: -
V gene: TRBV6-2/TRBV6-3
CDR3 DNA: TGTGCCAGCAGTTACACCTACGGGAGATCCTACAATGAGCAGTTCTTC
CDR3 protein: CASSYTYGRSYNEQFF

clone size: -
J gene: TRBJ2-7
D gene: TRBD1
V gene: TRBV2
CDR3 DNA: TGTGCCAGCAGCGCCGGACAGGGGGACGAGCAGTACTTC
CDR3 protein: CASSAGQGDEQYF

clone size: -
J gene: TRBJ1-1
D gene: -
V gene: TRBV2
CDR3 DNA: TGTGCCAGCAGTAAGATTCTCGGGGCTTTCTTT
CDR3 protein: CASSKILGAFF

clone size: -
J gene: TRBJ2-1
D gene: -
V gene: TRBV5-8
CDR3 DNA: TGTGCCAGCAGCCTCCCTAGGTTCCTATCACAGTTCTTC
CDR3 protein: CASSLPRFLSQFF